The 22 T cell receptor beta chains given below trace back to one sample, sequenced in a study of T cell changes during pregnancy in multiple sclerosis. Some clones are missing from TCRdb's copy, which holds only in-frame ones; the method was immunoSEQ multiplex PCR. The table includes over 90,000 clones, 80% to 95% detected once. This specimen was peripheral blood, taken after pregnancy. These receptors were taken from a female donor with multiple sclerosis, enrolled in a pregnancy study.

The chain recombines TRBV5-5 with TRBJ1-1; 7 bases agree with TRBD1. Germline loops: CDR1 SGHKS, CDR2 YYEKEE (reference sequence). V shed 3 bases and J 1 base; nucleotides not matched to a gene: 3. The CDR3 is 14 amino acids. The DNA for the CDR3 is TGTGCCAGCAGCTGGGGGACAGCGAACACTGAAGCTTTCTTT. Amino acid sequence: CASSWGTANTEAFF.

The V gene is TRBV19, the J gene TRBJ2-7, with a tentative D call TRBD1 (5 bases). Looked up from germline, CDR1 is LNHDA and CDR2 is SQIVND (reference sequence). V lost 5 bases to trimming and J lost 6 bases, with 14 bases between them. The CDR3 totals 13 residues. This CDR3 reads CASSFAVTGEQYF. The CDR3 bases are TGTGCCAGTAGTTTTGCAGTTACAGGCGAGCAGTACTTC. Filled out from reference TRBV19 and TRBJ2-7, the complete variable domain reads DGGITQSPKYLFRKEGQNVTLSCEQNLNHDAMYWYRQDPGQGLRLIYYSQIVNDFQKGDIAEGYSVSREKKESFPLTVTSAQKNPTAFYLCASSFAVTGEQYFGPGTRLTVT.

This clone appeared a single time. The chain joins TRBV29-1 to TRBJ2-7; 7 positions match TRBD2. There are 12 residues in the CDR3. In germline, CDR1 is SQVTM, CDR2 ANQGSEA. Trimming took 1 base from V and 7 from J; bases not matched to a gene: 4. CDR3 sequence: CSVEVGGWEQYF. CDR3 sequence (DNA): TGCAGCGTTGAAGTGGGAGGGTGGGAGCAGTACTTC.

The rearrangement joins TRBV10-3 to TRBJ2-1; possible D gene TRBD2, 6 bases. The CDR3 has 14 residues. Germline CDR1 reads ENHRY; CDR2 reads SYGVKD. Trimming took 9 bases from V and 1 from J, leaving 13 bases between them. CDR3 loop: CAMKGLGSYNEQFF. CDR3 in DNA: TGTGCCATGAAGGGACTGGGGTCCTACAATGAGCAGTTCTTC.

The chain is built from TRBV2 and TRBJ1-2; 10 nucleotides align to TRBD1. The CDR3 loop spans 14 amino acids. Germline CDR1 is SNHLY and CDR2 is FYNNEI. V shed 0 bases and J 7 bases; nucleotides not matched to a gene: 2. CDR3 coding DNA: TGTGCCAGCAGTGAAGCCGGGACAGGGGCTGGCTACACCTTC. Encoded protein: CASSEAGTGAGYTF.

This chain connects TRBV4-1 to TRBJ2-5, with 8 bases identical to TRBD2. CDR1 MGHRA and CDR2 YSYEKL come from the germline V gene. The J segment lost 2 bases and the V segment lost 0 bases, leaving 8 bases of the junction unmatched. The CDR3 runs to 17 residues. The CDR3 reads CASSQDLDSGMQETQYF. CDR3 coding DNA: TGCGCCAGCAGCCAAGATCTAGATAGCGGGATGCAAGAGACCCAGTACTTC.

Written as DNA, the CDR3 is TGTGCCTGGAGTTTGGGAGTGGATCAGCCCCAGCATTTT. Its protein is CAWSLGVDQPQHF. The chain recombines TRBV30 with TRBJ1-5; no reliable D call. The CDR3 sequence is 13 residues long. The V gene's germline CDR1 is GTSNPN and CDR2 SVGIG (reference sequence). Trimming cost V 2 bases and J 5 bases, with 10 bases left between them.

This clone occurred many times. The chain couples TRBV18 to TRBJ2-2; tentatively, D is TRBD2 (6 bases). V was pared by 3 bases and J by 4 bases, with 15 bases between. This CDR3 has 16 amino acids. From germline, CDR1 is KGHSH and CDR2 LQKENI. CDR3 in amino acids: CASSPERPAGTGELFF. DNA for the CDR3: TGTGCCAGCTCACCCGAACGGCCAGCGGGCACCGGGGAGCTGTTTTTT.

The chain combines TRBV2 with TRBJ2-6, with a possible D match to TRBD1 (6 bases). The germline CDR1 and CDR2 sequences are SNHLY and FYNNEI. This CDR3 has 15 amino acids. Between the trimmed V and J ends, which lost 11 bases and 2 bases, there was a span of 16 bases. The CDR3 region is CAGTRQATGANVLTF. CDR3 nucleotide sequence: TGTGCCGGTACCCGACAGGCCACTGGGGCCAACGTCCTGACTTTC.

V is TRBV6-5 and J is TRBJ2-1, with 8 bases identical to TRBD1. Germline trimming cut 5 bases from V and 4 bases from J; bases unmatched to any gene: 7. The CDR3 totals 15 residues. Germline loops: CDR1 MNHEY, CDR2 SVGAGI. The CDR3 spells CASSIGQGGYNEQFF. The CDR3 coding sequence is TGTGCCAGCAGTATTGGACAGGGTGGATACAATGAGCAGTTCTTC.

This chain connects TRBV7-9 to TRBJ1-3, with 9 nucleotides matching TRBD1. V was pared by 3 bases and J by 1 base, with 7 bases of the junction left unmatched. Germline CDR1 SEHNR, CDR2 FQNEAQ (reference sequence). This CDR3 is 17 amino acids long. The CDR3 is CASSFPDRGGSGNTIYF. In nucleotides, the CDR3 is TGTGCCAGCAGCTTTCCGGACAGGGGCGGTTCTGGAAACACCATATATTTT.

The count of this clone is one. The rearrangement links TRBV7-8 to TRBJ1-5; TRBD1 agrees at 8 bases. After removal of 2 bases from V and 2 bases from J, the junction contained 8 bases not matched to a gene. Germline lookup yields CDR1 SGHVS and CDR2 FQNEAQ. The CDR3 length is 17 residues. The chain's CDR3 is CASSLYYKDRGNQPQHF. The CDR3 bases are TGTGCCAGCAGCTTATATTATAAGGACAGGGGCAATCAGCCCCAGCATTTT.

The chain joins TRBV13 to TRBJ2-3; 8 nucleotides align to TRBD2. CDR3 length equals 15 residues. CDR1 is PRHDT, CDR2 FYEKMQ, per germline (reference sequence). Trimming at V came to 5 bases and at J to 3 bases, leaving 7 bases not matched to a gene. CDR3 sequence: CASSLHPSGTDTQYF. DNA for the CDR3: TGTGCCAGCAGCCTCCACCCTAGCGGGACAGATACGCAGTATTTT.

This clone appeared a few times. The V gene is TRBV6-1, the J gene TRBJ2-1, with no clear D. V gave up 4 bases and J gave up 0 bases, with 10 bases separating them. CDR1 MNHNS and CDR2 SASEGT come from the germline V gene. The CDR3 has 15 amino acids. CDR3 coding DNA: TGTGCCAGCAGTGCACGACTTAGCTCCTACAATGAGCAGTTCTTC. It is translated as CASSARLSSYNEQFF.

CDR3 coding DNA: TGTGCCAGCAGGAAAACAGGGGTAGAGACCCAGTACTTC. It is translated as CASRKTGVETQYF. The chain is built from TRBV27 and TRBJ2-5; 7 nucleotides line up with TRBD1. V was clipped by 6 bases and J by 4 bases; unmatched bases: 5. This CDR3 is built from 13 residues. Per germline, CDR1 MNHEY and CDR2 SMNVEV (reference sequence).

J is TRBJ2-1 and V is TRBV5-1; 7 nucleotides match TRBD2. CDR1 is SGHRS and CDR2 is YFSETQ in the germline V gene. The CDR3 is 14 residues long. With V trimmed by 4 bases and J by 7 bases, 8 bases remained unmatched. CDR3 residues: CASSEGGPENEQFF. The CDR3 DNA reads TGCGCCAGCAGCGAGGGAGGGCCGGAGAATGAGCAGTTCTTC.

The genes are TRBV9 and TRBJ1-2; possible D gene TRBD1, 5 bases. The V end was cut by 3 bases, the J end by 2 bases, with 11 bases between. The germline CDR1 and CDR2 sequences are SGDLS and YYNGEE. The CDR3 consists of 14 residues. Here the CDR3 reads CASSGGGKNYGYTF. CDR3 in DNA: TGTGCCAGCAGCGGCGGGGGAAAGAACTATGGCTACACCTTC.

This clone was counted once. In DNA form, the CDR3 reads TGTGCCAGCAGTTACTCGACTAGCGGGATCTACAATGAGCAGTTCTTC. Its protein product is CASSYSTSGIYNEQFF. J is TRBJ2-1 and V is TRBV6-5, with 11 bases fitting TRBD2. Germline-derived CDR1 and CDR2 are MNHEY and SVGAGI. CDR3 length: 16 residues. V lost 0 bases and J lost 3; bases outside the gene matches: 1.

The table lists this clone with a count of one. This rearrangement joins TRBV14 to TRBJ2-7; D may be TRBD2 (5 bases). V was clipped by 2 bases and J by 3 bases, with 11 bases between them. The CDR3 is 14 amino acids. The germline V gene encodes CDR1 SGHDN and CDR2 FVKESK. The CDR3 loop is CASSQSGKGYEQYF. CDR3 DNA sequence: TGTGCCAGCAGCCAATCGGGAAAGGGCTACGAGCAGTACTTC.

This chain connects TRBV7-7 to TRBJ2-1; 8 bases are a match to TRBD2. The CDR3 spans 15 residues. In germline, CDR1 is SSHAT, CDR2 FNYEAQ (reference sequence). With V trimmed by 5 bases and J by 8 bases, 11 bases remained unmatched. Written as DNA, the CDR3 is TGTGCCAGCAGCCAGTCTGGGACTAGGGGCGATGAGCAGTTCTTC. It codes for CASSQSGTRGDEQFF.

J is TRBJ2-5 and V is TRBV27, with D maybe TRBD2 (6 bases). CDR1 and CDR2 (germline): MNHEY, SMNVEV (reference sequence). The CDR3 covers 13 residues. Deletions cut 2 bases from V and 7 bases from J, with 11 bases between. CDR3 loop: CASSLVLGGTQYF. CDR3 nucleotides: TGTGCCAGCAGTTTAGTTTTGGGGGGGACCCAGTACTTC.

This chain joins TRBV19 and TRBJ2-5; 9 bases are a match to TRBD2. The V segment lost 6 bases and the J segment 3 bases; nucleotides outside the gene matches: 8. CDR3 length: 15 amino acids. Per the germline V gene, CDR1 is LNHDA and CDR2 is SQIVND (reference sequence). CDR3 nucleotide sequence: TGTGCCAGTAGCCCGGGGATAGCGGGAGAAGAGACCCAGTACTTC. As protein: CASSPGIAGEETQYF.